This TCR beta chain was retrieved from a study of cytomegalovirus exposure and HLA in healthy donors. Study details: The approximately 120 validation repertoires, a later analysis reported, used the same platform as the 666 first-cohort repertoires.

The protocol was immunoSEQ multiplex PCR, while the TCRdb copy is restricted to in-frame clones and leaves out a portion. The sample lists some 170,000 clones, just under 90% seen once, with 1.4% in the top ten. The TCR sequence derives from a woman aged 25 to 39 in good health and CMV-seronegative. Sequenced sample: PBMCs.

Here the CDR3 DNA reads TGTGCCAGCAGCCCAGGACTAGCCCGAGGGGTGGATACGCAGTATTTT. This translates into CASSPGLARGVDTQYF. The gene calls are TRBV11-2 and TRBJ2-3; 8 bases match TRBD2. Unmatched junction bases numbered 13, after V lost 5 bases and J lost 6 bases. The CDR3 has 16 residues. Germline V gives CDR1 SGHAT, CDR2 FQNNGV.